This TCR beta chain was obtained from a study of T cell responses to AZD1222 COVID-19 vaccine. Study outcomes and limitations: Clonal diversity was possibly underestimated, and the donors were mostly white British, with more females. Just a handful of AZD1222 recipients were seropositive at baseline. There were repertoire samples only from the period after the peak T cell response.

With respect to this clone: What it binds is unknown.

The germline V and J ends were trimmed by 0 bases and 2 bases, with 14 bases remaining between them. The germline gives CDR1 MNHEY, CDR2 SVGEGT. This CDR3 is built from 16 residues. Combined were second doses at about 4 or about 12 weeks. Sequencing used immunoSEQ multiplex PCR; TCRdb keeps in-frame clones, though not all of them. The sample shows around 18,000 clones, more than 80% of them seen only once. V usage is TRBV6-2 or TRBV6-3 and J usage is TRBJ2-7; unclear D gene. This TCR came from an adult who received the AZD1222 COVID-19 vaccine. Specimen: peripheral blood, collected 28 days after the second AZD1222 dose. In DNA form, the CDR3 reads TGTGCCAGCAGTTACTCGATTTCCGGTCTTCCCTACGAGCAGTACTTC. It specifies CASSYSISGLPYEQYF.